The clone carrying this T cell receptor (beta chain) counts as large. These data belong to a study of PD-1 and CTLA-4 blockade in melanoma. Trimming cost V 2 bases and J 4 bases, with 8 bases left between them. Germline values: CDR1 MNHEY, CDR2 SVGAGI. The CDR3 totals 13 residues. Sequenced by immunoSEQ multiplex PCR; TCRdb stores in-frame clones only, minus some. The sample consists of about 32,000 clones, 88% of them appearing once. The TCR comes from a human donor with melanoma. This chain connects TRBV6-5 to TRBJ1-1; D is perhaps TRBD1 (5 bases). The sample consisted of CD8+ T cells from peripheral blood, taken from a patient given anti-PD-1 treatment. CDR3 in DNA: TGTGCCAGCAGTTACGGGACGAGCACTGAAGCTTTCTTT. It yields the protein CASSYGTSTEAFF.